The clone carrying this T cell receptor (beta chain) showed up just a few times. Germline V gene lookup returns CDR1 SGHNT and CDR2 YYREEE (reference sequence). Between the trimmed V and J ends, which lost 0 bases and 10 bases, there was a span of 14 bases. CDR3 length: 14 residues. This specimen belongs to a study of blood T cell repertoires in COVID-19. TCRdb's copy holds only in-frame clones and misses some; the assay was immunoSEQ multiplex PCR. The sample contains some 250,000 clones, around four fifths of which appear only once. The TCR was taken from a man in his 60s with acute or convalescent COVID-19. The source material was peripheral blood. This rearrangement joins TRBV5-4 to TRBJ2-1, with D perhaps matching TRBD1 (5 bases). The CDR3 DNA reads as TGTGCCAGCAGCTTGGCGCTAGGGGTTCTGGAGCAGTTCTTC. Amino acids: CASSLALGVLEQFF.